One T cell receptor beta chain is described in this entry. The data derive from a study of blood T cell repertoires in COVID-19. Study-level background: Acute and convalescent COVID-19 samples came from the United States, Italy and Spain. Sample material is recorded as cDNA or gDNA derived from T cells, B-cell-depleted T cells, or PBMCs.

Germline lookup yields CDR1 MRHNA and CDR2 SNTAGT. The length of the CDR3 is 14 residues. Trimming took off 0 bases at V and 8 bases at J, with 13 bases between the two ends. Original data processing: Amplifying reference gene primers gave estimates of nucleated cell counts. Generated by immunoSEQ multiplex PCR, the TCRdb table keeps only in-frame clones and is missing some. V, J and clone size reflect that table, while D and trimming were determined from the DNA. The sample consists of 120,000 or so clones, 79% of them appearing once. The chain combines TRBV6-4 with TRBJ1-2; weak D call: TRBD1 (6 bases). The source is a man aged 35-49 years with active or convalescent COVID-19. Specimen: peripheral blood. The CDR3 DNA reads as TGTGCCAGCAGTGACTCGATGGGGGCGAGGGGCTACACCTTC. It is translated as CASSDSMGARGYTF.